These 10 T cell receptor beta chains share one sample of origin, sequenced in a study of CD8 T cells in ankylosing spondylitis. General observations from the study: Blood of patients with ankylosing spondylitis appeared to be characterized by a TCR beta motif of about eight highly homologous variants.

Antigens for these TCRs are unknown. MiXCR, applied by TCRdb to the 5' RACE reads, yields one record per CDR3 protein. The sample consists of some 400,000 distinct CDR3 sequences, about a fifth of them appearing once. The sample comprised blood, either unsorted or a sorted T cell fraction (not recorded which). These TCRs come from a male donor with ankylosing spondylitis.

This clonotype was counted a few times. The rearrangement joins TRBV4-2 to TRBJ1-2, with TRBD1 identical over 8 bases. The CDR3 loop spans 14 amino acids. J was trimmed by 9 bases and V by 3 bases; bases with no gene match: 9. Per germline, CDR1 LGHNA and CDR2 YNFKEQ. The CDR3 region is CASSHPDRGASYTF. Here the CDR3 DNA reads TGTGCCAGCAGCCACCCAGACAGGGGCGCAAGCTACACCTTC.

This clonotype was detected only once. V usage is TRBV19 and J usage is TRBJ2-7; tentatively, D is TRBD1 (6 bases). The V end lost 5 bases, the J end lost 4 bases, and 12 bases lay between the germline ends. The CDR3 length is 13 residues. From germline, CDR1 is LNHDA and CDR2 SQIVND (reference sequence). This CDR3 is CASSRTVQYEQYF. CDR3 in DNA: TGTGCCAGTAGTCGGACAGTACAGTACGAGCAGTACTTC. The full variable domain, with the rest looked up from reference TRBV19 and TRBJ2-7, is DGGITQSPKYLFRKEGQNVTLSCEQNLNHDAMYWYRQDPGQGLRLIYYSQIVNDFQKGDIAEGYSVSREKKESFPLTVTSAQKNPTAFYLCASSRTVQYEQYFGPGTRLTVT.

The chain links TRBV11-3 to TRBJ2-1; D not certain. Trimming pared 2 bases from V and 3 bases from J, leaving 14 bases between. Germline CDR1 is SGHNT and CDR2 is YENEEA. The CDR3 sequence is 16 residues long. CDR3 residues: CASSLNVLPNYNEQFF. DNA of the CDR3: TGTGCCAGCAGCTTAAATGTGTTACCAAACTACAATGAGCAGTTCTTC.

The rearrangement links TRBV9 to TRBJ2-1, with D possibly being TRBD1 or TRBD2 (5 bases each). V lost 2 bases and J 9 bases, leaving 12 bases between the germline ends. The CDR3 loop spans 13 amino acids. Germline CDR1 and CDR2: SGDLS and YYNGEE. CDR3: CASSVLGVGEQFF. For the CDR3, the DNA is TGTGCCAGCAGCGTTCTGGGGGTAGGTGAGCAGTTCTTC. Full variable domain (missing parts from reference TRBV9 and TRBJ2-1): DSGVTQTPKHLITATGQRVTLRCSPRSGDLSVYWYQQSLDQGLQFLIQYYNGEERAKGNILERFSAQQFPDLHSELNLSSLELGDSALYFCASSVLGVGEQFFGPGTRLTVL.

The rearrangement joins TRBV11-1 to TRBJ2-3; 10 bases match TRBD2. Germline lookup yields CDR1 SGHAT and CDR2 FQDESV (reference sequence). This CDR3 has 14 residues. Unmatched junction bases numbered 5, after V lost 5 bases and J lost 6 bases. CDR3 residues: CASSGLAEGDTQYF. Written as DNA, the CDR3 is TGTGCCAGCAGCGGACTAGCGGAGGGGGATACGCAGTATTTT.

V is TRBV10-3 and J is TRBJ2-6; D remains unclear. Germline CDR1 ENHRY, CDR2 SYGVKD. This CDR3 comprises 16 residues. Trimming pared 0 bases from V and 0 bases from J, leaving 6 bases between. CDR3 sequence reads: CAISESRGSGANVLTF. CDR3 bases: TGTGCCATCAGTGAGTCGAGAGGCTCTGGGGCCAACGTCCTGACTTTC.

This sequence joins TRBV29-1 and TRBJ1-4; D is undetermined. Trimming took 4 bases from V and 3 from J, leaving 15 bases between them. Germline V gives CDR1 SQVTM, CDR2 ANQGSEA. This CDR3 is 15 amino acids long. The CDR3 protein is CSVGEVAGANEKLFF. CDR3 DNA sequence: TGCAGCGTTGGAGAGGTGGCGGGAGCTAATGAAAAACTGTTTTTT. Using reference TRBV29-1 and TRBJ1-4 for the parts outside the CDR3, the full variable domain is SAVISQKPSRDICQRGTSLTIQCQVDSQVTMMFWYRQQPGQSLTLIATANQGSEATYESGFVIDKFPISRPNLTFSTLTVSNMSPEDSSIYLCSVGEVAGANEKLFFGSGTQLSVL.

This clonotype occurred once. The chain joins TRBV7-9 to TRBJ2-7; TRBD2 aligns across 11 bases. Germline lookup yields CDR1 SEHNR and CDR2 FQNEAQ (reference sequence). V shed 5 bases and J 7 bases; nucleotides not matched to a gene: 10. This CDR3 is built from 15 residues. CDR3 DNA: TGTGCCAGCAGCACCCGGGACAGACTAGCGGGGGAGCAGTACTTC. Its protein product is CASSTRDRLAGEQYF. The full variable domain, with the rest looked up from reference TRBV7-9 and TRBJ2-7, is DTGVSQNPRHKITKRGQNVTFRCDPISEHNRLYWYRQTLGQGPEFLTYFQNEAQLEKSRLLSDRFSAERPKGSFSTLEIQRTEQGDSAMYLCASSTRDRLAGEQYFGPGTRLTVT.

This clonotype has only a few counts. The V gene is TRBV7-9, the J gene TRBJ2-7, with D perhaps being TRBD1 or TRBD2 (5 bases each). The V end lost 0 bases, the J end lost 6 bases, and 15 bases lay between the germline ends. Germline V gene sequence: CDR1 SEHNR, CDR2 FQNEAQ (reference sequence). The CDR3 is 15 amino acids. CDR3 DNA sequence: TGTGCCAGCAGCTTAGCGTTTGGGGGAACTGCCGAGCAGTACTTC. It is translated as CASSLAFGGTAEQYF.

This chain joins TRBV6-5 and TRBJ1-6, with 7 nucleotides matching TRBD1. The CDR3 length is 16 residues. Trimming cost V 6 bases and J 7 bases; bases outside gene matches: 12. Looked up from germline, CDR1 is MNHEY and CDR2 is SVGAGI. The CDR3 nucleotides are TGTGCCAGCAGATTAATGCCCGGGACAGCGAATTCACCCCTCCACTTT. Amino acid sequence: CASRLMPGTANSPLHF.